These 20 T cell receptor beta chains came from one sample sequenced in a study of shared clonotypes between healthy human individuals. Only in-frame clones appear in the TCRdb table, and some are missing; sequencing was by immunoSEQ multiplex PCR. The top ten hold about an eighth of the sample, which has about 510,000 clones, 79% seen once. Sequencing input: PBMCs. These receptors came from a woman aged 40 to 50 in good health. Some clones in this sample may be carry-over from other donors' samples.

The genes are TRBV19 and TRBJ1-2, with 7 bases fitting TRBD1. The CDR3 is 15 amino acids. CDR1 and CDR2 (germline): LNHDA, SQIVND (reference sequence). V trimming: 4 bases; J trimming: 6 bases; junction bases outside the gene matches: 11. CDR3 sequence (DNA): TGTGCCAGTAGTAACGAAAGGACAGGAGCGAATGGCTACACCTTC. Translation: CASSNERTGANGYTF.

This rearrangement joins TRBV7-9 to TRBJ1-1; the D is unclear. Germline CDR1 reads SEHNR; CDR2 reads FQNEAQ (reference sequence). The CDR3 is 14 residues long. The germline V and J ends were trimmed by 3 bases and 5 bases, with 13 bases remaining between them. The CDR3 coding sequence is TGTGCCAGCAGCTTTTCAGTCGATGGGACTGAAGCTTTCTTT. Its protein is CASSFSVDGTEAFF. Complete variable domain (other parts from reference TRBV7-9 and TRBJ1-1): DTGVSQNPRHKITKRGQNVTFRCDPISEHNRLYWYRQTLGQGPEFLTYFQNEAQLEKSRLLSDRFSAERPKGSFSTLEIQRTEQGDSAMYLCASSFSVDGTEAFFGQGTRLTVV.

The chain recombines TRBV7-3 with TRBJ2-2; no clear D gene. The CDR3 loop spans 14 amino acids. Trimming took 4 bases from V and 4 from J, leaving 10 bases between them. Germline CDR1 is SGHTA and CDR2 is FQGTGA. Written as DNA, the CDR3 is TGTGCCAGCAGCTCCCGCGGAGCCACCGGGGAGCTGTTTTTT. This encodes CASSSRGATGELFF.

V and J are TRBV5-8 and TRBJ2-7; TRBD2 might be the D (7 bases). Between the trimmed V and J ends, which lost 9 bases and 5 bases, there was a span of 18 bases. This CDR3 contains 13 residues. CDR1 and CDR2 (germline): SGHTS, YDEGEE. The CDR3 protein is CANGLGGSDEQYF. CDR3 sequence (DNA): TGTGCCAATGGACTAGGGGGGAGTGACGAGCAGTACTTC.

V and J are TRBV2 and TRBJ2-7; 13 bases are a match to TRBD2. Germline V gene sequence: CDR1 SNHLY, CDR2 FYNNEI. Trimming at V came to 8 bases and at J to 0 bases, leaving 13 bases not matched to a gene. The CDR3 consists of 18 residues. The CDR3 reads CASLTRAGLAGDSYEQYF. The CDR3 DNA is TGTGCCAGCCTGACCAGGGCCGGACTAGCGGGAGACTCCTACGAGCAGTACTTC.

The J gene is TRBJ2-2, the V gene TRBV19, with a tentative D call TRBD2 (7 bases). V was shortened by 6 bases and J by 5 bases, with 16 bases between the two germline ends. The CDR3 sequence is 15 residues long. The germline gives CDR1 LNHDA, CDR2 SQIVND (reference sequence). CDR3 DNA sequence: TGTGCCAGTAGCCCCGGGGGGCCGGGGACCGGGGAGCTGTTTTTT. It codes for CASSPGGPGTGELFF.

Details on this clone: Other DNA sequences within the sample encode an identical CDR3. Written as DNA, the CDR3 is TGTGCCAGTAGCCAGAGCTACGAGCAGTACTTC. Its protein is CASSQSYEQYF. The chain is built from TRBV6-6 and TRBJ2-7; no reliable D call. The ends were cut back, 9 bases at V and 3 bases at J, with 9 bases in the middle. CDR3 length: 11 residues. Germline CDR1 and CDR2: MNHNY and SVGAGI (reference sequence).

The gene calls are TRBV14 and TRBJ2-5, with TRBD2 matching over 11 bases. CDR3 length equals 15 residues. V lost 5 bases to trimming and J lost 7 bases; unmatched junction nucleotides: 9. Germline V gives CDR1 SGHDN, CDR2 FVKESK. The CDR3 loop is CASSVITGTSGTQYF. CDR3 bases: TGTGCCAGCAGCGTCATTACCGGGACTAGCGGGACCCAGTACTTC.

The V and J genes are TRBV5-6 and TRBJ2-7; 7 nucleotides line up with TRBD2. Germline V lookup: CDR1 SGHDT, CDR2 YYEEEE. J gave up 8 bases and V 3 bases, and 5 bases lay outside the gene matches. This CDR3 spans 12 amino acids. For the CDR3, the DNA is TGTGCCAGCAGCTGGGGGGGTCAACAGCAGTACTTC. Its translation is CASSWGGQQQYF. The full variable domain, its missing parts supplied by reference TRBV5-6 and TRBJ2-7, is DAGVTQSPTHLIKTRGQQVTLRCSPKSGHDTVSWYQQALGQGPQFIFQYYEEEERQRGNFPDRFSGHQFPNYSSELNVNALLLGDSALYLCASSWGGQQQYFGPGTRLTVT.

This rearrangement joins TRBV10-2 to TRBJ1-3; 7 nucleotides agree with TRBD1. This CDR3 has 16 residues. Germline V lookup: CDR1 WSHSY, CDR2 SAAADI. Trimming cost V 3 bases and J 0 bases; bases outside gene matches: 5. The CDR3 sequence: CASSDNRGPSGNTIYF. The CDR3 bases are TGCGCCAGCAGTGATAACAGGGGTCCCTCTGGAAACACCATATATTTT.

This clone has a single count. The chain recombines TRBV28 with TRBJ1-2, with D perhaps matching TRBD1 (5 bases). V dropped 3 bases and J dropped 2 bases, with 7 bases sitting between them. The CDR3 is 13 residues long. Germline V gene sequence: CDR1 MDHEN, CDR2 SYDVKM. The CDR3 protein is CASSFGGNYGYTF. CDR3 bases: TGTGCCAGCAGTTTTGGGGGAAACTATGGCTACACCTTC.

The chain has TRBV4-3 and TRBJ1-1; D is undetermined. Deletions cut 1 base from V and 6 bases from J, with 12 bases between. Germline V lookup: CDR1 LGHNA, CDR2 YSLEER. There are 14 residues in the CDR3. The CDR3 DNA sequence: TGCGCCAGCAGCCAAGTGTCAGGAGCTCCTGAAGCTTTCTTT. It encodes CASSQVSGAPEAFF.

V gene TRBV10-3 combines with J gene TRBJ2-5; D is unresolved. Between the trimmed V and J ends, which lost 9 bases and 3 bases, there was a span of 8 bases. CDR3 size: 11 residues. The germline V gene encodes CDR1 ENHRY and CDR2 SYGVKD. The CDR3 bases are TGTGCCATGCCGTCTAAAGAGACCCAGTACTTC. Its protein product is CAMPSKETQYF.

The V call is TRBV4-3, the J call TRBJ2-1; 9 bases line up with TRBD2. CDR1 is LGHNA, CDR2 YSLEER, per germline. The junction had 11 bases not matched to a gene; V was cut back by 1 base and J by 10 bases. The CDR3 extends over 16 amino acids. CDR3 region: CASSQATSGWMKEQFF. CDR3 nucleotides: TGCGCCAGCAGCCAAGCTACTAGCGGGTGGATGAAGGAGCAGTTCTTC.

This chain joins TRBV28 and TRBJ2-1, with TRBD2 identical over 13 bases. There are 18 residues in the CDR3. The V gene's germline CDR1 is MDHEN and CDR2 SYDVKM. The V gene end was trimmed by 5 bases and the J gene end by 0 bases; junction bases not matched to a gene: 7. This CDR3 is CASSPGTSGMSSYNEQFF. CDR3 DNA: TGTGCCAGCAGTCCAGGGACTAGCGGGATGAGCTCCTACAATGAGCAGTTCTTC.

J is TRBJ2-7 and V is TRBV4-2; possible D gene TRBD1, 6 bases. There are 15 residues in the CDR3. The germline V and J ends were trimmed by 4 bases and 6 bases, with 19 bases remaining between them. Germline-derived CDR1 and CDR2 are LGHNA and YNFKEQ. CDR3 sequence reads: CASSPRTAPEPEQYF. The DNA for the CDR3 is TGTGCCAGCAGCCCGCGGACAGCCCCTGAGCCCGAGCAGTACTTC.

The chain recombines TRBV29-1 with TRBJ2-1, with 8 bases matching TRBD2. V lost 0 bases and J lost 14; bases outside the gene matches: 9. Per the germline V gene, CDR1 is SQVTM and CDR2 is ANQGSEA. This CDR3 region has 13 residues. The CDR3 loop is CSVEDRGGPLEFF. CDR3 sequence (DNA): TGCAGCGTTGAAGACCGGGGGGGACCACTTGAGTTCTTC.

There are a few counts of this clone. The same CDR3 can be traced to other DNA sequences in this sample. The genes are TRBV6-5 and TRBJ1-5; D remains ambiguous. The CDR3 totals 14 residues. Germline values: CDR1 MNHEY, CDR2 SVGAGI. V was cut by 0 bases and J by 0 bases, with 3 bases left in between. CDR3 sequence reads: CASSYSSSNQPQHF. DNA of the CDR3: TGTGCCAGCAGTTACTCGAGTAGCAATCAGCCCCAGCATTTT.

CDR3 residues: CASGQPSGNFNEQFF. The CDR3 bases are TGTGCCAGCGGTCAGCCTAGCGGGAATTTCAATGAGCAGTTCTTC. V is TRBV6-1 and J is TRBJ2-1, with 9 bases identical to TRBD2. CDR1 is MNHNS and CDR2 is SASEGT in the germline V gene. The trim removed 8 bases at V and 6 bases at J, leaving 11 bases unmatched. The CDR3 runs to 15 residues.

V is TRBV6-1 and J is TRBJ1-2; D gene uncertain. The germline V gene has CDR1 MNHNS and CDR2 SASEGT. V lost 1 base and J 8 bases, leaving 11 bases between the germline ends. The CDR3 consists of 13 residues. Here the CDR3 reads CASSEGAAYGYTF. CDR3 bases: TGTGCCAGCAGTGAAGGGGCAGCTTACGGCTACACCTTC.